This TCR beta chain came from a study of early T cells in non-severe SARS-CoV-2 infection. General study findings and limits: VDJdb-based annotation leaned toward anti-spike CD8 responses and missed private and CD4 specificities.

Individual cDNA molecules received unique molecular identifiers. TCRdb reanalysed the 5' RACE reads using MiXCR and keeps one entry per CDR3 protein. Seen here are roughly 120,000 distinct CDR3 sequences, about 15% observed once, and the top ten hold 21%. In this sample, this clonotype turned up a few times. Antigen unknown. Germline CDR1 KGHSH, CDR2 LQKENI. V lost 6 bases and J lost 4; bases outside the gene matches: 7. The CDR3 spans 14 residues. This sequence joins TRBV18 and TRBJ2-3; 7 positions match TRBD2. The TCR was taken from an adult who was a healthcare worker with PCR-confirmed SARS-CoV-2 infection or an uninfected control (not recorded which). Sequencing input: whole blood. Here the CDR3 DNA reads TGTGCCAGCTCCAGCAGGGAGGGATCAGATACGCAGTATTTT. It specifies CASSSREGSDTQYF.